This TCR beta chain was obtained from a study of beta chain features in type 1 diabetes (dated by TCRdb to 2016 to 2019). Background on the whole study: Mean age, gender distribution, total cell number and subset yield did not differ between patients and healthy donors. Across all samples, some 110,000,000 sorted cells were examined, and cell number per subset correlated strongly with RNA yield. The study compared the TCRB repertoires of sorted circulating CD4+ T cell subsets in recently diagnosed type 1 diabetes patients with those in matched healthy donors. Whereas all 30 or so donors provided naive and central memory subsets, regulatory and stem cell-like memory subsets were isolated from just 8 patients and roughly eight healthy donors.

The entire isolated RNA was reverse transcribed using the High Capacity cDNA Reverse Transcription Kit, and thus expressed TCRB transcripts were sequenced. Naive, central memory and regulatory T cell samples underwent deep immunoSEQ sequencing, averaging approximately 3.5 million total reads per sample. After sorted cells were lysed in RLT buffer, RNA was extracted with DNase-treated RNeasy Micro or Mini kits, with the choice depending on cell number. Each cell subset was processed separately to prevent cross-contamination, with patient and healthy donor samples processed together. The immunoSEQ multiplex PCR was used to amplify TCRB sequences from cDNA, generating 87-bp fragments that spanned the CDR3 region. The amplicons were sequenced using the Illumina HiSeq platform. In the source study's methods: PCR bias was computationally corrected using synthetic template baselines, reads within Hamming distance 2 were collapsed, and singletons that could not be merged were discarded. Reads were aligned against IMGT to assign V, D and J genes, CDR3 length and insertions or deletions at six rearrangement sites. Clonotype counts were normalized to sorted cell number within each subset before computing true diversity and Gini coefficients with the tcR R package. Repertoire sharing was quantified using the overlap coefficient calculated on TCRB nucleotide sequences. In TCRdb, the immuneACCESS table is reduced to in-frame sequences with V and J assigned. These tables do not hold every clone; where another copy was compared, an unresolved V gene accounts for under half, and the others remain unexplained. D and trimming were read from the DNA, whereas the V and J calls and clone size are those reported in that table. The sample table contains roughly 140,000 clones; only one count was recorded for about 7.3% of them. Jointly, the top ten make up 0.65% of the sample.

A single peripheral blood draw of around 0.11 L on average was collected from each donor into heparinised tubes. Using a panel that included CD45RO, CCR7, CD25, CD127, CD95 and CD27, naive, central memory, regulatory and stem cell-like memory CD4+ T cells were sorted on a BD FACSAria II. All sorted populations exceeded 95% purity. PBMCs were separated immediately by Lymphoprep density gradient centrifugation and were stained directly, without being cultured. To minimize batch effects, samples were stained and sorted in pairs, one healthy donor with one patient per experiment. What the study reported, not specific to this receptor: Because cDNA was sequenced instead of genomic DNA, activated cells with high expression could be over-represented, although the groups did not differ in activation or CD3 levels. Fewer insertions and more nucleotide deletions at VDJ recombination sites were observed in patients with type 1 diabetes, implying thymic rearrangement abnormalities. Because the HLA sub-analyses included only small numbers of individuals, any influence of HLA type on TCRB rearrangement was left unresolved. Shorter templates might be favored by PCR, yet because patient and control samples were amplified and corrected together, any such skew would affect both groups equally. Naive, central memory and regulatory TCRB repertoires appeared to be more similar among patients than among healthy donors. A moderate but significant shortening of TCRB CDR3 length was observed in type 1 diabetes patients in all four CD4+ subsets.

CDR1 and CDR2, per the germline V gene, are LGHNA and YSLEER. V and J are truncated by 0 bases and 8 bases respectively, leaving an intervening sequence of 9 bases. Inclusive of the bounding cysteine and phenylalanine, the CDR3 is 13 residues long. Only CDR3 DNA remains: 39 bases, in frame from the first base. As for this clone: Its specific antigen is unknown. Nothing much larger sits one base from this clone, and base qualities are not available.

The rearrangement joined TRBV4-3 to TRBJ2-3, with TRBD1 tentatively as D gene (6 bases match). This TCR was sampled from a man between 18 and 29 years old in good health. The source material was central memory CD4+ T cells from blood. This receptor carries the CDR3 CASSQEGRGTQYF. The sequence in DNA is TGCGCCAGCAGCCAAGAGGGCAGGGGTACGCAGTATTTT.